Listed below are T cell receptor beta chains from one sample, sequenced in a study of PD-L1 blockade in urothelial cancer. Sequencing was performed with immunoSEQ multiplex PCR; in TCRdb, only in-frame clones are kept and a portion is missing. This table has fewer than 130,000 clones, about 85% appearing once. The sequencing used PBMCs, collected around atezolizumab (anti-PD-L1) treatment. These receptors originate from a man aged 45-65 years with urothelial cancer. CDR3s include the opening cysteine and the closing phenylalanine or tryptophan.

V: TRBV7-9
CDR3: CASSLDSNYGYTF

V: TRBV9
CDR3: CASSTGQGGNSPLHF

V: TRBV19
CDR3: CASSPRQPGDHSNQPQHF

V: TRBV19
CDR3: CASSLQGAQWQPQHF

V: TRBV10-3
CDR3: CAISGQGGTYEQYF

V: TRBV6-1
CDR3: CASSVHKGPSTNEKLFF

V: TRBV11-2
CDR3: CASSLGQWGTGELFF

V: TRBV5-6
CDR3: CASSLSQGLFSYEQYF

V: TRBV5-1
CDR3: CASSEGHNSNQPQHF

V: TRBV14
CDR3: CASSPRTSGVTDTQYF

V: TRBV27
CDR3: CASRRSQGSNSPLHF

V: TRBV2
CDR3: CASTGGRGRETQYF

V: TRBV11-2
CDR3: CASSLPKSGRNTGELFF

V: TRBV27
CDR3: CASSPGTGLNTGELFF

V: TRBV6-6
CDR3: CASRDKENIQYF

V: TRBV7-9
CDR3: CASSSNGYEQFF

V: TRBV28
CDR3: CASRGTGPGQPQHF

V: TRBV14
CDR3: CASSQVREQSPLHF

V: TRBV9
CDR3: CASSVSLAGGVAYNEQFF

V: TRBV10-3
CDR3: CAITASGSIDTQYF

V: TRBV7-8
CDR3: CASSLDGGPYGYTF

V: TRBV11-2
CDR3: CASSPLAVHYNEQFF

V: TRBV5-6
CDR3: CASSLRTSGYNEQFF

V: TRBV10-3
CDR3: CAISSGLEETQYF

V: TRBV19
CDR3: CASSIRRGGYGYTF

V: TRBV4-2
CDR3: CASSQDAGSGNQPQHF

V: TRBV2
CDR3: CASSDTGPYGYTF

V: TRBV9
CDR3: CASSVATGFSGNTIYF

V: TRBV30
CDR3: CAWSVFLSNQPQHF

V: TRBV5-1
CDR3: CASSSDRGYGNTIYF

V: TRBV5-1
CDR3: CASSMGDRFYEQYF

V: TRBV25-1
CDR3: CASSARRGSFGYTF

V: TRBV5-4
CDR3: CASSLGGPHTDTQYF

V: TRBV5-8
CDR3: CASSLGDKPYNEQFF

V: TRBV7-9
CDR3: CASSLAWGGERYDEQFF

V: TRBV7-3
CDR3: CASSAAGGPISYNEQFF

V: TRBV30
CDR3: CAWRGWRVGEQFF

V: TRBV5-4
CDR3: CASSLDRVNYGYTF

V: TRBV6-5
CDR3: CASRETSGRRDTQYF

V: TRBV19
CDR3: CASSPLKGSRTLNYGYTF

V: TRBV9
CDR3: CASSVEGVSGIGYEQYF

V: TRBV4-1
CDR3: CASSQEPNRDSTEAFF